The rows below give T cell receptor beta chains drawn from one sample of a study of T cell responses to AZD1222 COVID-19 vaccine. Data came from immunoSEQ multiplex PCR; TCRdb stores just in-frame clones and leaves some out. The sample contains about 48,000 clones, 75% to 90% of which appear only once. Sequencing used peripheral blood, obtained 28 days after the second AZD1222 dose. These receptors came from an adult who received the AZD1222 COVID-19 vaccine. Each CDR3 is given with its conserved first and last residue. A D gene is named only where the DNA matches it firmly. Only part of the rows carry a size: once, few, many, or a class if the clone is expanded.

>16|TRBD1|.|TRBJ2-7|TRBV11-3
CASSSGTGVPHDEQYF
TGTGCCAGCAGCTCCGGGACAGGGGTCCCCCATGACGAGCAGTACTTC
>16|.|.|TRBJ1-2|TRBV25-1
CASSAEYQDSDYGYTF
TGTGCCAGCAGTGCCGAGTATCAAGACAGTGACTATGGCTACACCTTC
>16|.|.|TRBJ1-5|TRBV2
CASSEFQLLSGQPQHF
TGTGCCAGCAGTGAATTTCAGCTTCTATCTGGTCAGCCCCAGCATTTT
>16|.|.|TRBJ2-1|TRBV27
CASSLWATSIGNEQFF
TGTGCCAGCAGTTTATGGGCCACGTCGATTGGCAATGAGCAGTTCTTC
>12|.|.|TRBJ1-1|TRBV6-6
CASRGRGTEAFF
TGTGCCAGCAGGGGGAGAGGTACTGAAGCTTTCTTT
>17|.|once|TRBJ2-1|TRBV27
CASSRRISGVYGNEQFF
TGTGCCAGCAGTCGGCGAATTTCAGGGGTTTATGGCAATGAGCAGTTCTTC
>17|TRBD1|.|TRBJ2-7|TRBV19
CASSIGRPGQTLYEQYF
TGTGCCAGTAGTATAGGCAGACCGGGACAGACCCTCTACGAGCAGTACTTC
>12|.|once|TRBJ2-7|TRBV28
CASSLDRYEQYF
TGTGCCAGCAGTTTAGACAGGTACGAGCAGTACTTC
>12|.|.|TRBJ1-5|TRBV20-1
CSASNSNQPQHF
TGCAGTGCTAGTAATAGCAATCAGCCCCAGCATTTT
>13|.|.|TRBJ2-7|TRBV6-5
CASHRDITYEQYF
TGTGCCAGCCACCGGGACATCACCTACGAGCAGTACTTC
>13|TRBD2|once|TRBJ2-5|TRBV12-3/TRBV12-4
CASSGTSSETQYF
TGTGCCAGCAGTGGGACTAGCTCCGAGACCCAGTACTTC
>14|TRBD1|once|TRBJ1-1|TRBV18
CASSEGQTNTEAFF
TGTGCCAGCTCAGAGGGACAGACGAACACTGAAGCTTTCTTT
>15|.|.|TRBJ2-1|TRBV19
CASSIKGGSYNEQFF
TGTGCCAGTAGTATAAAGGGGGGGTCCTACAATGAGCAGTTCTTC
>14|.|.|TRBJ2-2|TRBV5-5
CASSLGRGSGELFF
TGTGCCAGCAGCTTGGGCAGGGGCTCCGGGGAGCTGTTTTTT
>12|.|few|TRBJ1-2|TRBV7-9
CASSPGGYGYTF
TGTGCCAGCAGCCCGGGGGGCTATGGCTACACCTTC